Listed below are T cell receptor beta chains from one sample, sequenced in a study of T cells in Graves' hyperthyroidism and ophthalmopathy. TCRdb passed the multiplex PCR reads through MiXCR, listing each CDR3 protein once. The sample consists of 240,000 or so distinct CDR3 sequences, roughly 15% of them appearing once. Sequencing was done on a sample of blood. These receptors were taken from a woman between 18 and 30 years old with Graves' ophthalmopathy. CDR3s include the opening cysteine and the closing phenylalanine or tryptophan. The order of the fields is J gene, V gene, D gene, clone size, CDR3 DNA, CDR3 protein. D genes are given only for firm matches. For some rows the clone size is stated as once, few or many, or as a class when expanded; others skip it.

TRBJ2-1 TRBV11-2 TRBD1 . TGTGCCAGCAGCTTGAGTTCCCAGGGACAGGGGATCGGTCAGTTCTTC CASSLSSQGQGIGQFF
TRBJ2-2 TRBV5-6 TRBD1 few TGTGCCAGCAGCTCGACAGGGGTGGGGCGGAGAAACACCGGGGAGCTGTTTTTT CASSSTGVGRRNTGELFF
TRBJ2-5 TRBV7-9 TRBD2 many TGTGCCAGCAGCGGAGGGAGCGGGAGAGTAAAGACCCAGTACTTC CASSGGSGRVKTQYF
TRBJ2-7 TRBV3-1 . many TGTGCCAGCAGCCGTCATAGCGGAGAGCAGTACTTC CASSRHSGEQYF
TRBJ1-1 TRBV4-1 TRBD1 many TGCGCCAGCAGCCTATATCACCGGACAGGACCGAACACTGAAGCTTTCTTT CASSLYHRTGPNTEAFF
TRBJ1-2 TRBV6-1 TRBD1 many TGTGCCAGCAGTGACCTCGAGGGGGCCTTCAGCTATGGCTACACCTTC CASSDLEGAFSYGYTF
TRBJ1-1 TRBV19 . many TGTGCCAGTAGTATCCGGGACGCAAAGAACACTGAAGCTTTCTTT CASSIRDAKNTEAFF
TRBJ2-5 TRBV11-2 TRBD2 . TGTGCCAGCAGCTTAGGCTTTTCTAGCGGGGGGATACAAGATACCCAGTACTTC CASSLGFSSGGIQDTQYF
TRBJ2-1 TRBV20-1 TRBD2 . TGCAGTGCTGGCTCTAGCGGGAGGTATGAGCAGTTCTTC CSAGSSGRYEQFF
TRBJ1-6 TRBV30 . many TGTGCCTGGAGTGTAAGCAGGGGAGGTAATTCACCCCTCCACTTT CAWSVSRGGNSPLHF
TRBJ2-7 TRBV4-3 TRBD2 many TGCGCCAGCAGCCCCAGACTAGCGGACGAGCAGTACTTC CASSPRLADEQYF
TRBJ2-3 TRBV6-2/TRBV6-3 TRBD1 many TGTGCCAGCAGCTCCGGGACAGGGGGGATTAACACAGATACGCAGTATTTT CASSSGTGGINTDTQYF
TRBJ1-1 TRBV2 . few TGTGCCAGCAGTGAACTGGGCCCCGGGACTGAAGCTTTCTTT CASSELGPGTEAFF
TRBJ1-3 TRBV3-1 . many TGTGCCAGCAGCGTCGGGCCCTCTGGAAACACCATATATTTT CASSVGPSGNTIYF
TRBJ2-7 TRBV7-2 TRBD1 many TGTGCCAGCAGCCCTTCGACAGGGTTTGGCGAGCAGTACTTC CASSPSTGFGEQYF
TRBJ2-2 TRBV9 . many TGTGCCAGCAGCGTTAGTAGGGGGAGAGACACCGGGGAGCTGTTTTTT CASSVSRGRDTGELFF
TRBJ2-3 TRBV30 TRBD2 many TGTGCCTGGAGTCGCGGGGGTCCGACAGATACGCAGTATTTT CAWSRGGPTDTQYF
TRBJ2-7 TRBV28 TRBD2 many TGTGCCAGCAGGCGACGGGGGGCCTACGAGCAGTACTTC CASRRRGAYEQYF
TRBJ1-2 TRBV7-9 . many TGTGCCAGCAGCCAAGAGACAGGTGGTGGTGGCTACACCTTC CASSQETGGGGYTF
TRBJ1-5 TRBV28 . many TGTGCCAGCAGTTTCCGGGACTTACCCCACAATCAGCCCCAGCATTTT CASSFRDLPHNQPQHF
TRBJ2-5 TRBV20-1 . many TGCAGCGCCAGCCTGGGGGTACAAGAGGCCCAGTACTTC CSASLGVQEAQYF
TRBJ1-4 TRBV6-2/TRBV6-3 . many TGTGCCAGCAGACGCAAAGGCCCTAATGAAAAACTGTTTTTT CASRRKGPNEKLFF
TRBJ1-4 TRBV20-1 TRBD1 many TGCAGTGCTAGAGGACAGGGGGGTGAAAAACTGTTTTTT CSARGQGGEKLFF
TRBJ1-1 TRBV28 . many TGTGCCAGCAGTTTAATATACCTCGAGCCCTTCTGGGTAATGAACACTGAAGCTTTCTTT CASSLIYLEPFWVMNTEAFF
TRBJ1-6 TRBV11-2 . . TGTGCCAGCAGCTCGGGACCGGCGGACCCCCTCCACTTT CASSSGPADPLHF
TRBJ1-1 TRBV30 . many TGTGCCTGGAGTGTAGCGCGCACTGAAGCTTTCTTT CAWSVARTEAFF
TRBJ1-1 TRBV11-3 . many TGTGCCAGCAGCGAGAACAGGGTTGGAGCTTTCTTT CASSENRVGAFF
TRBJ2-2 TRBV7-3 TRBD1 . TGTGCCAGCAGCTCCCCCGGGTGGGCAGGGGGCTGGACCGGGGAGCTGTTTTTT CASSSPGWAGGWTGELFF
TRBJ1-6 TRBV20-1 . . TGCAGTACGGGACGGCCAAGTTCACCCCTCCACTTT CSTGRPSSPLHF
TRBJ2-5 TRBV27 . many TGTGCCAGGCTTGGGACACGAAGGCCTTCGGGAGAGACCCAGTACTTC CARLGTRRPSGETQYF
TRBJ1-5 TRBV6-2/TRBV6-3 . many TGTGCCAGCAGTTACCAGAGTCAGCCCCAGCATTTT CASSYQSQPQHF
TRBJ1-6 TRBV20-1 . . TGCAGTGCTAGAGATTTAACGTCCAGGAGCTCCTATAATTCACCCCTCCACTTT CSARDLTSRSSYNSPLHF
TRBJ2-1 TRBV5-8 . . TGTGCCAGCAGCTTGGAGCCGTCGGGGTCCAATGAGCAGTTCTTC CASSLEPSGSNEQFF
TRBJ1-5 TRBV7-2 . many TGTGCCAGCAGCTTCGGGGTAAACAATCAGCCCCAGCATTTT CASSFGVNNQPQHF
TRBJ2-7 TRBV28 TRBD2 . TGTGCCAGCACCTCTAGCGGGGGGGACGAGCAGTACTTC CASTSSGGDEQYF
TRBJ2-7 TRBV27 TRBD2 . TGTGCCAGCAGTTTATATACTAGCGGGGGGGCGTACGAGCAGTACTTC CASSLYTSGGAYEQYF
TRBJ2-3 TRBV28 . many TGTGCCAGCAGTTTACCCGTAGGCAGCACAGATACGCAGTATTTT CASSLPVGSTDTQYF
TRBJ2-1 TRBV5-1 TRBD1 many TGCGCCAGCAGAACGGGACAGGGTGAATACAATGAGCAGTTCTTC CASRTGQGEYNEQFF
TRBJ1-2 TRBV4-2 . many TGTGCCAGCAGCCAAGATTCGGGGGGCCACAGGGAGTATGGCTACACCTTC CASSQDSGGHREYGYTF
TRBJ2-1 TRBV13 TRBD1 many TGTGCCAGCAGCTTAGGGGACCAAGACAGGGCCTACAATGAGCAGTTCTTC CASSLGDQDRAYNEQFF
TRBJ1-1 TRBV18 . many TGTGCCAGCTCACCAATGGGGACTGAAGCTTTCTTT CASSPMGTEAFF
TRBJ2-3 TRBV7-8 . many TGTGCCAGCAGCTGGGCCGAGGGGCGGTTTTCTGATACGCAGTATTTT CASSWAEGRFSDTQYF
TRBJ1-1 TRBV11-2 . many TGTGCAGACTTCGGGACATTGAACACTGAAGCTTTCTTT CADFGTLNTEAFF
TRBJ2-1 TRBV6-5 TRBD2 . TGTGCCAGCAGTTATCCAAGCTCTAGCGGGAGTATAAAAAGCTCCTACAATGAGCAGTTCTTC CASSYPSSSGSIKSSYNEQFF
TRBJ1-5 TRBV10-3 TRBD1 many TGTGCCATCAGTGAGTCGGCAGGGGGCCAGCCCCAGCATTTT CAISESAGGQPQHF
TRBJ1-1 TRBV29-1 . many TGCAGCGTTGGGGGCGACACTGAAGCTTTCTTT CSVGGDTEAFF
TRBJ2-7 TRBV28 TRBD2 many TGTGCCAGCAGTTTATTGGGGGGGGGACGGCGCTCCTACGAGCAGTACTTC CASSLLGGGRRSYEQYF
TRBJ2-3 TRBV4-2 . . TGTGCCAGCAGCCAAGGGGCTAGGTTGGGCACAGATACGCAGTATTTT CASSQGARLGTDTQYF
TRBJ2-5 TRBV7-3 TRBD2 many TGTGCCAGCTCCCTGGGGGCGTGGACTAGCGGGAGGGTCCAAGAGACCCAGTACTTC CASSLGAWTSGRVQETQYF
TRBJ1-1 TRBV28 . . TGTGCCAGCAGTTTAGGAGCGCAGGGATCCACTGAAGCTTTCTTT CASSLGAQGSTEAFF
TRBJ2-1 TRBV5-6 . many TGTGCCAGCAGCTTGGGTTCACACAGGTACTACAATGAGCAGTTCTTC CASSLGSHRYYNEQFF
TRBJ2-5 TRBV7-8 . many TGTGCCAGCAGCTCCTTCGAAGTCGGGAGAAGCCAGACCCAGTACTTC CASSSFEVGRSQTQYF
TRBJ2-3 TRBV27 . many TGTGCCAGCAGTTTATTCTTCAGCGGAACTAGCACAGATACGCAGTATTTT CASSLFFSGTSTDTQYF
TRBJ1-5 TRBV2 TRBD1 many TGTGCCAGCAGTGAAGCGCGATCCAGGGGGAAACAGCCCCAGCATTTT CASSEARSRGKQPQHF